This is a list of T cell receptor beta chains from one sample in a study of cytomegalovirus exposure and HLA in healthy donors. Assay: immunoSEQ multiplex PCR; the TCRdb copy retains only in-frame clones and omits some. The sample lists 120,000 or so clones; more than 9% were seen once. What was sequenced was PBMCs. The receptors derive from a woman aged 18-29 years in good health and CMV-seropositive. The CDR3 runs from the conserved cysteine through the conserved F or W. Fields, in order: J gene, D gene, V gene, CDR3 protein. A D gene is named only where the DNA matches it firmly.

TRBJ1-5 | TRBD1 | TRBV18 | CASSFGRGQYSNQPQHF
TRBJ1-2 | . | TRBV18 | CASSPRDQNYGYTF
TRBJ2-1 | . | TRBV7-2 | CASSLTWTVSSYNEQFF
TRBJ1-5 | . | TRBV28 | CASSWGGPSGLPQHF
TRBJ2-5 | . | TRBV7-2 | CASSLRGASDQETQYF
TRBJ2-1 | . | TRBV27 | CASSFLQDSYNEQFF
TRBJ1-3 | . | TRBV2 | CARASGNTIYF
TRBJ1-1 | . | TRBV4-1 | CASSQGQGTEAFF
TRBJ1-3 | TRBD1 | TRBV5-4 | CASSLTTGGKGNTIYF
TRBJ1-2 | TRBD1 | TRBV2 | CASRGQGESGGYTF
TRBJ1-1 | . | TRBV4-1 | CASSQTRNTEAFF
TRBJ1-2 | TRBD1 | TRBV5-5 | CASSFLRTGTYGYTF
TRBJ1-2 | TRBD1 | TRBV7-2 | CASSLAVGDREVGVYGYTF
TRBJ1-1 | . | TRBV5-6 | CASSKTAGNTEAFF
TRBJ1-4 | TRBD1 | TRBV4-2 | CASSQDRARGQGSEKLFF
TRBJ2-5 | TRBD2 | TRBV10-2 | CASSEGRGIQETQYF
TRBJ2-7 | TRBD1 | TRBV19 | CASSNRGLEQYF
TRBJ2-7 | . | TRBV18 | CASSPMRYEQYF
TRBJ2-7 | . | TRBV6-1 | CASSRWGSSSYEQYF
TRBJ2-1 | . | TRBV5-1 | CASSQMAGHGYNEQFF
TRBJ1-2 | . | TRBV18 | CASSPSRTDGYTF
TRBJ2-2 | TRBD2 | TRBV6-1 | CASSVGLAATGELFF
TRBJ1-5 | . | TRBV6-5 | CASSEQDVNQPQHF
TRBJ2-1 | . | TRBV6-6 | CASSYLLNEQFF
TRBJ2-3 | TRBD2 | TRBV7-3 | CASGAGGWTDTQYF
TRBJ1-2 | TRBD1 | TRBV5-6 | CASSSGTVAYGYTF
TRBJ1-1 | . | TRBV9 | CASSQWRGTEAFF
TRBJ1-1 | . | TRBV5-1 | CASSLYAGEAFF
TRBJ1-1 | . | TRBV7-3 | CASSALAASKAFF
TRBJ2-2 | TRBD1 | TRBV5-1 | CASGTGSFPGELFF
TRBJ1-2 | . | TRBV27 | CASSLAGGYQGYTF
TRBJ2-5 | TRBD2 | TRBV30 | CAWRLAGVETPYF
TRBJ2-7 | TRBD2 | TRBV4-1 | CASSPQRGSSYEQYF
TRBJ2-6 | . | TRBV5-4 | CASSLSGANVLTF
TRBJ2-7 | . | TRBV14 | CASSQGLEIYEQYF
TRBJ2-7 | TRBD1 | TRBV4-1 | CASSRGTGTYEQYF
TRBJ2-7 | . | TRBV5-1 | CASSLIERLEQYF
TRBJ2-4 | TRBD2 | TRBV5-8 | CASTSGSSKNIQYF
TRBJ2-2 | . | TRBV4-1 | CASSQELLFSTGGELFF
TRBJ2-1 | TRBD2 | TRBV5-4 | CASSHTSGLYNEQFF
TRBJ2-1 | TRBD2 | TRBV7-2 | CASSRKGLGVSGNYNEQFF